In its sample, the clone carrying this TCR beta chain was seen a few times. Antigen unknown. Germline V gives CDR1 MDHEN, CDR2 SYDVKM. V was clipped by 6 bases and J by 5 bases, with 16 bases between them. This CDR3 contains 14 residues. This sample was taken from a study of T cells in Graves' hyperthyroidism and ophthalmopathy. Overall study findings and caveats: Ophthalmopathy got predicted by the model a median about six months before its onset. Also found in blood were most expanded thyroid clonotypes above 0.001.

The investigators amplified TCR beta CDR3 regions from RNA transcripts. RT-PCR in the first round (using the HTBI primer set) targeted the TCR CDR3. TCRdb reanalysed the multiplex PCR reads using MiXCR and keeps one entry per CDR3 protein. The profile shows about 600,000 distinct CDR3 sequences, approximately 15% of them singletons. Exclusions: uncontrolled infection, other autoimmune disease, pregnancy, lactation. Thyroid ultrasound and orbital computed tomography, with clinical symptoms and serum thyroxine and TRAb, informed diagnoses. The clonotype was recovered from a middle-aged woman with Graves' ophthalmopathy. The sequenced sample consisted of blood. The chain links TRBV28 to TRBJ2-5; no clear D. The CDR3 DNA sequence: TGTGCCAGCAGACCTGATAACTTCCGGGAGACCCAGTACTTC. Encoded protein: CASRPDNFRETQYF.